This is a list of T cell receptor beta chains from one sample in a study of blood T cell repertoires in COVID-19. The protocol was immunoSEQ multiplex PCR, while the TCRdb copy is restricted to in-frame clones and leaves out a portion. The sample yields fewer than 250,000 clones, around 89% seen once. The sample consisted of PBMCs or T cells enriched from blood (not recorded which). The receptors derive from a man aged 30 to 39 who had been exposed to COVID-19. Both conserved end residues are part of each CDR3. Fields, in order: V gene, J gene, clone size, CDR3 protein. Clone size is not always given. Where it is, it says once, few, many or a class for expanded clones.

TRBV15	TRBJ1-2	.	CATSREAPPNYGYTF
TRBV6-2/TRBV6-3	TRBJ2-2	once	CASSITQGANTGELFF
TRBV6-2/TRBV6-3	TRBJ1-5	.	CASSDDSGGYSNQPQHF
TRBV2	TRBJ2-4	.	CASSERLAKNIQYF
TRBV19	TRBJ1-5	once	CASSMITGRISNQPQHF
TRBV5-1	TRBJ2-5	once	CASSLRTSTGAGETQYF
TRBV4-2	TRBJ2-2	.	CASSQEASGGVIGELFF
TRBV15	TRBJ2-7	few	CATSSGRGQSNEQYF
TRBV6-4	TRBJ2-2	.	CASRTGTGVGELFF
TRBV9	TRBJ2-7	.	CASSVDPGKGEQYF
TRBV12-3/TRBV12-4	TRBJ1-4	.	CASSLHREGKLFF
TRBV18	TRBJ2-2	.	CASSRGTGNTGELFF
TRBV27	TRBJ2-1	.	CASSYRGIQFF
TRBV9	TRBJ1-1	once	CASSTNRDSSNTEAFF
TRBV2	TRBJ1-3	.	CASSGEHGNTIYF
TRBV29-1	TRBJ2-7	.	CSVDRGPGIEQYF
TRBV4-3	TRBJ2-5	.	CASSPWATGGPQETQYF
TRBV6-6	TRBJ2-7	.	CASSGRGVEQYF
TRBV14	TRBJ2-7	.	CASSRSPGHSYEQYF
TRBV11-3	TRBJ2-3	.	CASSSSLAGDTQNTDTQYF
TRBV7-8	TRBJ2-7	once	CASSYQVQGYRVEQYF
TRBV7-2	TRBJ1-1	.	CASTLLNTEAFF
TRBV4-1	TRBJ2-5	.	CASSPWGVQETQYF
TRBV30	TRBJ2-1	.	CAWTVSVAEQFF
TRBV5-1	TRBJ1-3	.	CASSREDRGPGNTIYF
TRBV29-1	TRBJ2-7	.	CSVEGGGSYEQYF
TRBV20-1	TRBJ2-3	.	CSARGGDTQYF
TRBV6-4	TRBJ2-5	.	CASSDCRGQPTGETQYF
TRBV7-2	TRBJ1-3	few	CASSSDILFGGNTIYF
TRBV5-5	TRBJ2-3	.	CASTSAGSTDTQYF
TRBV27	TRBJ1-2	.	CASSFMPGGYGYTF
TRBV6-5	TRBJ1-4	.	CASRTGQVEEKLFF
TRBV2	TRBJ2-3	.	CASSGQGNTDTQYF
TRBV15	TRBJ1-3	.	CATSRDGGARDTIYF
TRBV7-9	TRBJ2-3	.	CASSLGGNTDTQYF
TRBV10-1	TRBJ1-6	.	CASTDSNNSPLHF
TRBV2	TRBJ2-5	.	CASRESETQYF
TRBV5-4	TRBJ2-5	.	CASSSTTGGYGDQYF
TRBV5-6	TRBJ2-1	.	CASSLGGQGYNEQFF
TRBV15	TRBJ2-7	.	CATRRDLASNEQYF
TRBV6-6	TRBJ2-7	.	CASSSIGQEQYF
TRBV29-1	TRBJ1-1	.	CSTGHHTEAFF
TRBV19	TRBJ1-2	once	CASQREKSTGDYGYTF
TRBV28	TRBJ1-1	.	CASTRRTGGAFF